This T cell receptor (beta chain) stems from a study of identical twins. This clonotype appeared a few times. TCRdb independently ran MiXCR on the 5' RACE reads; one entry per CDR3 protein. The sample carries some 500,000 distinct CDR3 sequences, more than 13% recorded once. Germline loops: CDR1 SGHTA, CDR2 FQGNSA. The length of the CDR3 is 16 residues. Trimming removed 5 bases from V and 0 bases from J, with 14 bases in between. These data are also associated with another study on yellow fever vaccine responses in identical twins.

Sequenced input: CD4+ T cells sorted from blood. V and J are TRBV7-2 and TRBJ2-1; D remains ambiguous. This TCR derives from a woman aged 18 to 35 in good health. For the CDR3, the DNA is TGTGCCAGCAGCGTACAACTCCTCAGCTCCTACAATGAGCAGTTCTTC. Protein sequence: CASSVQLLSSYNEQFF.